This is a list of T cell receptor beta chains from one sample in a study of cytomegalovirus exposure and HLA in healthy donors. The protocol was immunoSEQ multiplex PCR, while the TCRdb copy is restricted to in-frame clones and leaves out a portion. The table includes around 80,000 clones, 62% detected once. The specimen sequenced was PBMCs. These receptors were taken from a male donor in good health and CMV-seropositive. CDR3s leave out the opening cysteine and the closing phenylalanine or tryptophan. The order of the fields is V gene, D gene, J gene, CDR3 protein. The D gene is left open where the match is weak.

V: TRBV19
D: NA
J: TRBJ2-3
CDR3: ASREVDTQY

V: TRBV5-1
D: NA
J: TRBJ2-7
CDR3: ASSLGGSTYEQY

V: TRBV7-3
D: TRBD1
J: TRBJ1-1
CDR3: ASSPTGGTTEAF

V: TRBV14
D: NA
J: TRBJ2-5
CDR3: ASSQAKETQY

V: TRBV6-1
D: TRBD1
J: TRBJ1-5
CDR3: ASSFTGEQPQH

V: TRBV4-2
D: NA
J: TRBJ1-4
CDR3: ASSHQQEEGEKLF

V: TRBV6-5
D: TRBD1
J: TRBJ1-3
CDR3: ASSYGGQGSGNTIY

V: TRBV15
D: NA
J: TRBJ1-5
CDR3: ATSRVGGSGPRPQH

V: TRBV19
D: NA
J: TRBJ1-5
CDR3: ASCRRPQH

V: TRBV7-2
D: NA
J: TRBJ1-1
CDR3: ASSPGWAGTEAF

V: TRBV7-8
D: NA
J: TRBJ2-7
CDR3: ASSFVSYEQY

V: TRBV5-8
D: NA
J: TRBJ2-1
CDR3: ASSYESVTRNEQF

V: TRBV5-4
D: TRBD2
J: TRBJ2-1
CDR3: ASRLYGGGNEQF

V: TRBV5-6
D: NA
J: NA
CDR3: ASSLSSLIEQY

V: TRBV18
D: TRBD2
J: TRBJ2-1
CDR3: ASSERLAGADEQF

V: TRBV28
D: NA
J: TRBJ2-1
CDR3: ASSLWMARTGGNEQF